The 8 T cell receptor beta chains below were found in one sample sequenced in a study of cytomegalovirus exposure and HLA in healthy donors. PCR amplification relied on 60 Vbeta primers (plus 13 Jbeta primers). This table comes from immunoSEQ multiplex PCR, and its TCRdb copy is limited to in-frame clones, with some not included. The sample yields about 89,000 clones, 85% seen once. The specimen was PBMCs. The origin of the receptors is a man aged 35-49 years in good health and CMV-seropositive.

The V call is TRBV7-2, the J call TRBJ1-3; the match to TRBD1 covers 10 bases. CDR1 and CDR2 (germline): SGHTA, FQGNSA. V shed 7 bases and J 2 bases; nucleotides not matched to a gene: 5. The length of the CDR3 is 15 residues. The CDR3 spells CASTNDRGPGNTIYF. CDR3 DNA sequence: TGTGCCAGCACCAATGACAGGGGGCCTGGAAACACCATATATTTT.

The CDR3 DNA reads TGTGCCAGCACACCCCAGGGGATCAGCTCCTACAATGAGCAGTTCTTC. Translated: CASTPQGISSYNEQFF. The chain links TRBV9 to TRBJ2-1; TRBD1 might be the D (6 bases). This CDR3 spans 16 amino acids. From germline, CDR1 is SGDLS and CDR2 YYNGEE. Trimming took off 6 bases at V and 0 bases at J, with 16 bases between the two ends.

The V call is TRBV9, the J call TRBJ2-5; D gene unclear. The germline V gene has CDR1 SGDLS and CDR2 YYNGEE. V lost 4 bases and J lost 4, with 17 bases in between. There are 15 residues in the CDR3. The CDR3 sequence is CASSPSLLVGETQYF. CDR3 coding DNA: TGTGCCAGCAGCCCATCCCTTCTTGTCGGAGAGACCCAGTACTTC.

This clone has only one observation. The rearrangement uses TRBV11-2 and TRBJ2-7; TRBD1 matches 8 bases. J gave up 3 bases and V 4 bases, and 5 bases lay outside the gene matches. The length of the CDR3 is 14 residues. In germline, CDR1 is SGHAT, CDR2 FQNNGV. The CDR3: CASSSRTGNYEQYF. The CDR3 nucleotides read TGTGCCAGCAGCTCCCGGACAGGGAACTACGAGCAGTACTTC.

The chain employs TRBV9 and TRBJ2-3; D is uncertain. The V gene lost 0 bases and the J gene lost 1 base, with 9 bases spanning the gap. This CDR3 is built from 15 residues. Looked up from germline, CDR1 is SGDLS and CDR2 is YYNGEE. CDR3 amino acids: CASSVVPTGTDTQYF. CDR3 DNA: TGTGCCAGCAGCGTAGTTCCCACGGGCACAGATACGCAGTATTTT.

The CDR3 DNA follows: TGTGCCAGCAGCTTGGGACAGGGGGTTGAAAAACTGTTTTTT. Its protein is CASSLGQGVEKLFF. The chain carries TRBV7-9 and TRBJ1-4, with TRBD1 identical over 11 bases. The CDR3 has 14 residues. The trim removed 3 bases at V and 7 bases at J, leaving 1 base unmatched. The germline CDR1 and CDR2 sequences are SEHNR and FQNEAQ (reference sequence).

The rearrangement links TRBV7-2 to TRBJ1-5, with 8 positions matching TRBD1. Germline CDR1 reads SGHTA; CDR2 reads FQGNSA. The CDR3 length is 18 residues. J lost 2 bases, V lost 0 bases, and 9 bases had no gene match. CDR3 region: CASSLAAGGPTGNQPQHF. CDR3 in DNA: TGTGCCAGCAGCTTAGCGGCAGGGGGCCCGACGGGCAATCAGCCCCAGCATTTT.

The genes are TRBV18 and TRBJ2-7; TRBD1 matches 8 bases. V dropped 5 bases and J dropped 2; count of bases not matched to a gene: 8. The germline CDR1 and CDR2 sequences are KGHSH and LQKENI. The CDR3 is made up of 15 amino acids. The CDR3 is CASSSGPGQAYEQYF. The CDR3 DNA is TGTGCCAGCTCATCGGGCCCGGGACAGGCCTACGAGCAGTACTTC.